The present TCR beta chain was sequenced within a study of shared clonotypes between healthy human individuals. The germline V gene encodes CDR1 KGHSH and CDR2 LQKENI. The V segment lost 2 bases and the J segment 3 bases; nucleotides outside the gene matches: 9. This CDR3 is built from 18 residues. TCRdb's table, derived via immunoSEQ multiplex PCR, lists solely in-frame clones and lacks some. Among over a million clones listed, about four fifths were seen once. This clone has a count of ten or more. The V and J genes are TRBV18 and TRBJ2-2; 10 bases map to TRBD1. The receptor was isolated from a man aged 18 to 35 in good health. Some clones in this sample may be carry-over from other donors' samples. The sequenced sample was memory CD4+ T cells from PBMCs. Subset defined: CD45RA-negative fraction. The CDR3 DNA is TGTGCCAGCTCACCAAATGGCCCGGGACAGGGGTACACCGGGGAGCTGTTTTTT. This translates into CASSPNGPGQGYTGELFF. Drawing the rest from reference TRBV18 and TRBJ2-2, the complete variable domain is NAGVMQNPRHLVRRRGQEARLRCSPMKGHSHVYWYRQLPEEGLKFMVYLQKENIIDESGMPKERFSAEFPKEGPSILRIQQVVRGDSAAYFCASSPNGPGQGYTGELFFGEGSRLTVL.